This T cell receptor (beta chain) was identified in a study of blood T cell repertoires in COVID-19. Measured with immunoSEQ multiplex PCR; TCRdb has only the in-frame clones, and not every one. The sample holds roughly 150,000 clones, around 76% seen once. V was pared by 4 bases and J by 8 bases, with 10 bases of the junction left unmatched. Per germline, CDR1 WNHNN and CDR2 SYGVQD (reference sequence). The CDR3 is 14 residues long. Specimen: peripheral blood. This receptor was taken from a man in his sixties with acute or convalescent COVID-19. The chain combines TRBV10-1 with TRBJ1-2, with 7 bases aligning to TRBD1. This CDR3 is CASSAGTAQGGYTF. The CDR3 region has the DNA TGCGCCAGCAGTGCTGGGACAGCCCAAGGGGGCTACACCTTC.